A single TCR beta chain is shown here with its context. It has no known antigen specificity. Per-base qualities were not stored, and no clone one base away is much larger. Germline trimming amounts to 4 bases on V and 2 bases on J, with 6 as the count of junction bases outside the gene matches. The CDR1 and CDR2 encoded by the germline V gene are SGDLS and YYNGEE. The CDR3, from cysteine to phenylalanine, totals 15 residues. Solely the CDR3 DNA is kept, with 45 bases framed from the first base. The sample is drawn from a study of response to subunit inactivated influenza vaccine (dated by TCRdb to 2017 to 2018). Study-level background: Deep quantitative T cell receptor repertoire profiling was used in the study to track responses to a trivalent subunit inactivated influenza vaccine.

Findings and caveats that apply to the study as a whole: The authors proposed that each seasonal influenza vaccination may bring in only a limited number of new T cells.

Preparation of the library involved RT-PCR. Sequenced using an Illumina HiSeq 2500. The public reads were run again by TCRdb, first through fastp at Q25 and then through MiXCR, and only productive beta chains were kept. Each CDR3 protein gets just one entry, which takes the most common genes and DNA from the rows behind it. A total of around 530,000 distinct CDR3 sequences appear in this sample, roughly 12% of them only once. The ten top clones hold approximately 10% of the sample. Recombination joined TRBV9 with TRBJ2-3, with 8 bases aligning to TRBD1. The sample was PBMCs from blood, taken on the day of vaccination. The TCR comes from a man in his fifties who received an inactivated influenza vaccine. Donor details come from another sample of the same person, matched by shared clones. CDR3 sequence: CASSPRTGPTDTQYF. In nucleotide form, the sequence is TGTGCCAGCAGCCCCCGGACAGGGCCCACAGATACGCAGTATTTT.